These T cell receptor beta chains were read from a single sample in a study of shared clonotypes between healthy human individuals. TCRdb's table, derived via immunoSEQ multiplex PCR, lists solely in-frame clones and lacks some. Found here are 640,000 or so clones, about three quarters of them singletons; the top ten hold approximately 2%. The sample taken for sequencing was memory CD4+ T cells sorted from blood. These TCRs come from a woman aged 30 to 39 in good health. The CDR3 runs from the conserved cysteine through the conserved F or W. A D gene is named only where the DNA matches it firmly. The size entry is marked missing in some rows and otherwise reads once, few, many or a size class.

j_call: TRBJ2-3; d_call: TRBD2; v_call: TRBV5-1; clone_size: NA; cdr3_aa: CASSPGTSGTDTQYF; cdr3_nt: TGCGCCAGCAGCCCCGGGACTAGCGGGACAGATACGCAGTATTTT
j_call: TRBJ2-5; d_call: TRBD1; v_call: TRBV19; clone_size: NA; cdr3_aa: CASGPQGARETQYF; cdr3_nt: TGTGCCTCCGGGCCACAGGGGGCGAGGGAGACCCAGTACTTC
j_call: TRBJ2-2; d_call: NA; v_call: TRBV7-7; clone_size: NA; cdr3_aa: CASREGENTGELFF; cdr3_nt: TGTGCCAGCAGGGAGGGAGAGAACACCGGGGAGCTGTTTTTT
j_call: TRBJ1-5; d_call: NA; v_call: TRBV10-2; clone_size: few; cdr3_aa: CATGGVNSNQPQHF; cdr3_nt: TGCGCCACCGGGGGGGTAAATAGCAATCAGCCCCAGCATTTT
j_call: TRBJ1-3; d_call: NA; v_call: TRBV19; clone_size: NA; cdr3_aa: CASSSGRGGGNTIYF; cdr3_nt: TGTGCCAGTAGTAGCGGCAGGGGAGGAGGAAACACCATATATTTT
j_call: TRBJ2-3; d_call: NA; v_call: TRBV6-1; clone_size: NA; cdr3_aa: CASGSEGDTQYF; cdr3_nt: TGTGCCAGCGGGTCGGAGGGAGATACGCAGTATTTT
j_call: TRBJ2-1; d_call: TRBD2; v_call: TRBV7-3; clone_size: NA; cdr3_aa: CASSLGLAGALGNEQFF; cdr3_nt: TGTGCCAGCAGCTTAGGGCTAGCGGGAGCTTTGGGGAATGAGCAGTTCTTC
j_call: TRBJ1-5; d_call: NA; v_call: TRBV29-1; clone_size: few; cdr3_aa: CSVQVGGNQPQHF; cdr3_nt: TGCAGCGTTCAGGTCGGGGGCAATCAGCCCCAGCATTTT
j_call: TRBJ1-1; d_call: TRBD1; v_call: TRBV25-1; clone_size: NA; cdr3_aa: CASSGGTGLYTEAFF; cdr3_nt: TGTGCCAGCAGTGGGGGGACAGGGTTGTACACTGAAGCTTTCTTT
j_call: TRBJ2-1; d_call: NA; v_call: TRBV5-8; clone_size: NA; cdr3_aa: CASSPPQGSSYNEQFF; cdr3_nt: TGTGCCAGCAGCCCCCCCCAAGGTAGCTCCTACAATGAGCAGTTCTTC
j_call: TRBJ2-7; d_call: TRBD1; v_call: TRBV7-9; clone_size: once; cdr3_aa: CASSPGVHVGGKSGEQYF; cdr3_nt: TGTGCCAGCAGCCCAGGTGTGCATGTAGGGGGCAAGTCCGGCGAGCAGTACTTC
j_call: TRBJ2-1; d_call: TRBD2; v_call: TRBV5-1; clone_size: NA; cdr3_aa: CASSLSSGRGFEQFF; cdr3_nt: TGCGCCAGCAGCTTATCTAGCGGGAGAGGTTTTGAGCAGTTCTTC
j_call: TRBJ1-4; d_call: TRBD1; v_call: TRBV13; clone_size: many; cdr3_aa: CASSLVAGGDEKLFF; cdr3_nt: TGTGCCAGCAGCTTAGTCGCAGGGGGAGACGAAAAACTGTTTTTT
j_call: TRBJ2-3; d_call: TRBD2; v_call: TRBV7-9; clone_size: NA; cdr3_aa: CASSFRLAEGTDTQYF; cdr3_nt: TGTGCCAGCAGCTTTCGACTAGCGGAGGGGACAGATACGCAGTATTTT
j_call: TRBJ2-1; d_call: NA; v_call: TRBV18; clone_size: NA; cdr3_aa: CASSPIAKAYNEQFF; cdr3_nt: TGTGCCAGCTCGCCCATAGCAAAGGCCTACAATGAGCAGTTCTTC
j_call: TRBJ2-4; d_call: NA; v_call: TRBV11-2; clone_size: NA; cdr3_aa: CASSPRGQWGYGDKNIQYF; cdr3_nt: TGTGCCAGCAGCCCTCGGGGCCAGTGGGGCTATGGAGACAAAAACATTCAGTACTTC